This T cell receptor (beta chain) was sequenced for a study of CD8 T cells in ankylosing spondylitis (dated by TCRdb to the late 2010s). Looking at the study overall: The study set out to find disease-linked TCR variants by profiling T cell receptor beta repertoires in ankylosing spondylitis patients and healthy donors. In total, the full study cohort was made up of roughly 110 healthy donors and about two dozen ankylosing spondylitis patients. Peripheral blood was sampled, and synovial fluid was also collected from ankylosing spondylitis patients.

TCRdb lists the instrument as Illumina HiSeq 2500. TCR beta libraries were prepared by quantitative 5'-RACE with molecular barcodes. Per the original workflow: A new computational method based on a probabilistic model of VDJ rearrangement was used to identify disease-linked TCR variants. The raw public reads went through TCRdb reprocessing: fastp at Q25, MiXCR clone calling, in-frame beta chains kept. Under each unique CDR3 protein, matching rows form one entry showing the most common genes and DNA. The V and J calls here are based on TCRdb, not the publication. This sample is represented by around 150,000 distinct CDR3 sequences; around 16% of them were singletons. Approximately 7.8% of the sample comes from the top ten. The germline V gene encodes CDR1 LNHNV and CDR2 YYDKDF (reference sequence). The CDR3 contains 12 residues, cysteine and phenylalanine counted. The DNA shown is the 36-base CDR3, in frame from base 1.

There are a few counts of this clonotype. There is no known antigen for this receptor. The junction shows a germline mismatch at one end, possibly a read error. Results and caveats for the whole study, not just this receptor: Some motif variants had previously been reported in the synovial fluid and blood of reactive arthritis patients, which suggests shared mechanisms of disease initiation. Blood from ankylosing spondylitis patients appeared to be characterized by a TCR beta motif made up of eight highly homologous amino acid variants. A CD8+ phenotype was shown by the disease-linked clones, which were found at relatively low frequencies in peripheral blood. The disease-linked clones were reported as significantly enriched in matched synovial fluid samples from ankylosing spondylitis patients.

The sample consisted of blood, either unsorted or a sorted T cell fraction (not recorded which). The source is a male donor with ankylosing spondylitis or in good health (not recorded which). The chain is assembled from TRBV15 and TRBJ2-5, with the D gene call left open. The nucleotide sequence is TGTGCCACCAGCAGAGATCGAAAAGTCCCCCGGTTC. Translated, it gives CATSRDRKVPRF.